Each of the 5 T cell receptor beta chains below was sequenced from the same sample in a study of cytomegalovirus exposure and HLA in healthy donors. It was with 60 Vbeta and 13 Jbeta primers that the PCR ran. Profiling relied on immunoSEQ multiplex PCR, and the TCRdb table lists in-frame clones only, not all of them. The sample holds over 95,000 clones, about 83% seen once. The sequencing input was PBMCs. Receptors originate from a female donor in good health and CMV-seronegative.

This clone was detected only a few times. Mismatch with germline at one junction end may stem from a read error. The genes are TRBV7-2 and TRBJ2-2; 11 bases agree with TRBD2. The CDR3 length is 15 residues. Germline lookup yields CDR1 SGHTA and CDR2 FQGNSA. CDR3 loop: CASSLAGGDTGELFF. CDR3 sequence (DNA): TGTGCCAGCAGTTTAGCGGGGGGGGACACCGGGGAGCTGTTTTTT.

This chain connects TRBV25-1 to TRBJ1-1; tentative D call: TRBD1 (5 bases). Trimming pared 3 bases from V and 0 bases from J, leaving 11 bases between. The CDR3 runs to 15 residues. Per the germline V gene, CDR1 is MGHDK and CDR2 is SYGVNS. The CDR3 loop reads CASSDPDSLNTEAFF. CDR3 in DNA: TGTGCCAGCAGTGATCCCGACAGCTTGAACACTGAAGCTTTCTTT.

This clone was seen only once. The V call is TRBV11-2, the J call TRBJ1-1, with TRBD1 matching 9 bases. This CDR3 spans 13 amino acids. J was trimmed by 7 bases and V by 7 bases; bases with no gene match: 7. Looked up from germline, CDR1 is SGHAT and CDR2 is FQNNGV. The CDR3 protein is CASTSDRGGEAFF. The CDR3, as DNA: TGTGCCAGCACGTCGGACAGGGGCGGTGAAGCTTTCTTT.

The V and J genes are TRBV6-1 and TRBJ1-1; D uncertain. Germline V gives CDR1 MNHNS, CDR2 SASEGT. V was trimmed by 7 bases and J by 7 bases, leaving 16 bases between them. The CDR3 extends over 13 amino acids. Here the CDR3 DNA reads TGTGCCAGCAACGAGCTAGGAGTGGTTGAAGCTTTCTTT. The encoded protein is CASNELGVVEAFF.

The chain is built from TRBV25-1 and TRBJ1-1; unclear D gene. This CDR3 contains 12 residues. Germline CDR1 is MGHDK and CDR2 is SYGVNS. V was pared by 4 bases and J by 1 base, with 4 bases between. The DNA of the CDR3 is TGTGCCAGCAGTGTCAAGAACACTGAAGCTTTCTTT. It translates to CASSVKNTEAFF.